This T cell receptor (beta chain) originates from a study of T cell repertoires in cytomegalovirus infection (dated by TCRdb to between 2018 and 2020). Broadly, across the study: Donor HLA type was relevant to the analysis, because carriage of CMV infection together with the matching HLA type was indicated by public TCR beta signatures. The paper as a whole reports these results and caveats: In the ex vivo response, HLA-C-restricted CMV-specific TCR beta clonotypes were dominant, and in two of eight donors the single most frequent clonotype came from this HLA-C-restricted group. In both this cohort and an independent roughly 350-donor cohort, the cumulative frequency of public TCR beta family members distinguished carriers of CMV infection plus the relevant HLA type.

TCRdb names Illumina HiSeq 1500 as the instrument used. TCRdb handled the public reads itself, with Q25 trimming in fastp and clone calling in MiXCR, and kept productive beta chains. Rows with one shared CDR3 protein collapse into an entry with the most common genes and DNA. For this sample the table gives around 490,000 distinct CDR3 sequences, of which about a quarter were detected only once. Of the sample, roughly an eighth is held by the ten largest clones. The table lists this clonotype with a few counts. Which antigen it targets is not known. No much larger clone exists at a distance of one base, and base qualities are not known. The CDR3 covers 14 residues, taking in both the cysteine and the phenylalanine. Of all the DNA, just the CDR3 is kept, 42 bases in frame from base 1. The germline V gene supplies CDR1 LGHNA and CDR2 YSLEER. V gives up 1 base and J gives up 6 bases, and the segment between their germline ends measures 12 bases.

Recombination connected TRBV4-3 to TRBJ1-1, with the D segment identity uncertain. The sequenced sample consisted of PBMCs. This clonotype was obtained from a human donor in good health (CMV status not recorded). Some clones in this sample may be carry-over from other donors' samples. The DNA is as follows: TGCGCCAGCAGCCAAGGAGTGGGCCGGTCTGAAGCTTTCTTT. Translation gives CASSQGVGRSEAFF.